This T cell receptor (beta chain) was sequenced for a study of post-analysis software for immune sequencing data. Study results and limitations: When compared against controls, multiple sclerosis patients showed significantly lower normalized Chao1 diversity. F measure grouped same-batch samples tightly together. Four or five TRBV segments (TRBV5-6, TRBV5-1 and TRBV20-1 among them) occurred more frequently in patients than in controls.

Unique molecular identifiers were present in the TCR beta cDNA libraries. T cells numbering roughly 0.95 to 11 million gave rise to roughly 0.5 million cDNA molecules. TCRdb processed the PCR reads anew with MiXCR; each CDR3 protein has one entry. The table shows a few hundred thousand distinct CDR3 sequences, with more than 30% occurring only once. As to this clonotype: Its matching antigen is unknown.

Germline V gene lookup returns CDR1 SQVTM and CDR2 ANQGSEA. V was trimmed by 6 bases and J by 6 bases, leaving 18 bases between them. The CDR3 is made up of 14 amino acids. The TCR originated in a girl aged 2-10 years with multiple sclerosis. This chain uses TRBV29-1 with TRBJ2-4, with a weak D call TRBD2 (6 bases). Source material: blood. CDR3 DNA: TGCAGCGTGATATACGGGAGCTCCCGAAACATTCAGTACTTC. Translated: CSVIYGSSRNIQYF. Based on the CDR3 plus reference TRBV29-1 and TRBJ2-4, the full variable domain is SAVISQKPSRDICQRGTSLTIQCQVDSQVTMMFWYRQQPGQSLTLIATANQGSEATYESGFVIDKFPISRPNLTFSTLTVSNMSPEDSSIYLCSVIYGSSRNIQYFGAGTRLSVL.